This T cell receptor beta chain was identified during a study of T cells in Graves' hyperthyroidism and ophthalmopathy. Trimming took off 3 bases at V and 1 base at J, with 9 bases between the two ends. The CDR3 contains 14 residues. This clonotype was seen repeatedly, ten times or more. RNA transcripts were the template for amplifying TCR beta CDR3 regions. The TCR CDR3 was amplified in a first-round RT-PCR using the HTBI primer set. MiXCR, run by TCRdb on the multiplex PCR reads, gives a single entry per CDR3 protein. This sample yields 300,000 to 450,000 distinct CDR3 sequences, of which 15% to 20% are seen a single time; 15% belongs to the top ten.

The sequencing sample was made of blood. The chain has TRBV12-3 or TRBV12-4 and TRBJ1-1; D is unclear. The sequence was collected from a woman in her forties with Graves' ophthalmopathy. CDR3 region: CASSFKGKNTEAFF. DNA for the CDR3: TGTGCCAGCAGTTTCAAGGGAAAGAACACTGAAGCTTTCTTT.